This T cell receptor beta chain was sequenced for a study of T cells expressing NK-cell markers. Study at large: Sorted CD3+CD56-NKG2C+, CD3+CD56+NKG2C- and CD3+CD56+NKG2C+ T cells were the source of the TCR beta repertoires.

The CDR3 consists of 15 residues. Per the germline V gene, CDR1 is MNHNS and CDR2 is SASEGT. Production of TCR beta cDNA relied on 5'RACE template switching with UMIs. TCRdb reprocessed the 5' RACE reads; each CDR3 protein has one entry and no DNA is given. In total, the table holds about 150,000 distinct CDR3 sequences. V is TRBV6-1 and J is TRBJ2-7; TCRdb's D call, TRBD1, is unchecked because there is no DNA. The sequence was obtained from a man aged 18-69 years in good health. What was sequenced was blood T cells: a sorted CD56 or NKG2C T cell subset, CD4+ or CD8+ T cells, or bulk PBMC T cells (not recorded which). The CDR3 here is CASREQGGFVYEQYF.